Below are 10 T cell receptor beta chains sequenced from a single sample in a study of cytomegalovirus exposure and HLA in healthy donors. Primers included in the PCR were 60 Vbeta and 13 Jbeta primers. Measured with immunoSEQ multiplex PCR; TCRdb has only the in-frame clones, and not every one. The sample has about 77,000 clones. The sequenced sample consisted of PBMCs. Receptors were obtained from a man aged 50 to 59 in good health and CMV-seropositive.

The chain employs TRBV2 and TRBJ1-1; D is ambiguous. The CDR3 contains 13 residues. Between the trimmed V and J ends, which lost 2 bases and 7 bases, there was a span of 11 bases. The germline gives CDR1 SNHLY, CDR2 FYNNEI. CDR3 residues: CASSEREKIEAFF. The CDR3 coding sequence is TGTGCCAGCAGTGAACGGGAGAAGATTGAAGCTTTCTTT.

Points on this clone: The junction does not match germline at one end; this may be a read error. The same CDR3 arises from other DNA sequences in this sample as well. The rearrangement uses TRBV19 and TRBJ1-5; D is possibly TRBD1 (5 bases). This CDR3 region has 14 residues. Germline loops: CDR1 LNHDA, CDR2 SQIVND (reference sequence). CDR3 sequence reads: CASSMGLSNQPQHF. CDR3 sequence (DNA): TGTGCCAGCAGTATGGGACTTAGCAATCAGCCCCAGCATTTT.

V gene TRBV5-1 combines with J gene TRBJ2-1; TRBD2 agrees at 15 bases. The V gene end was trimmed by 3 bases and the J gene end by 4 bases; junction bases not matched to a gene: 8. The CDR3 covers 18 residues. Germline CDR1 and CDR2: SGHRS and YFSETQ. As DNA, the CDR3 is TGCGCCAGCAGCTCCGGACTAGCGGGAGGGCACGCTTACAATGAGCAGTTCTTC. Translated, it gives CASSSGLAGGHAYNEQFF.

The chain combines TRBV7-2 with TRBJ2-1, with 11 bases fitting TRBD2. In germline, CDR1 is SGHTA, CDR2 FQGNSA. After removal of 6 bases from V and 2 bases from J, the junction contained 6 bases not matched to a gene. The CDR3 has 16 amino acids. CDR3 sequence (DNA): TGTGCCAGCAGTCTTAGCGGGGGGGACCCCTACAATGAGCAGTTCTTC. Its translation: CASSLSGGDPYNEQFF.

The chain combines TRBV5-1 with TRBJ1-4; 7 bases are shared with TRBD1. V lost 0 bases and J lost 7; bases outside the gene matches: 9. Germline CDR1 reads SGHRS; CDR2 reads YFSETQ. The CDR3 is 16 amino acids. The CDR3 DNA reads TGCGCCAGCAGCTTGGGTGGGGCGTCAGGGGGTGAAAAACTGTTTTTT. Protein sequence: CASSLGGASGGEKLFF.

The V and J genes are TRBV5-1 and TRBJ2-3; D remains ambiguous. CDR1 SGHRS and CDR2 YFSETQ come from the germline V gene. This CDR3 comprises 15 residues. Trimming cost V 0 bases and J 6 bases, with 14 bases left between them. This CDR3 reads CASSLGQIRGDTQYF. CDR3 in DNA: TGCGCCAGCAGCTTGGGCCAGATACGAGGCGATACGCAGTATTTT.

CDR3 in amino acids: CASRPERGRGTEAFF. The DNA for the CDR3 is TGTGCCAGCAGACCCGAAAGGGGAAGGGGCACTGAAGCTTTCTTT. The rearrangement links TRBV6-5 to TRBJ1-1, with D possibly matching TRBD1 (5 bases). Germline V gene data show CDR1 as MNHEY and CDR2 as SVGAGI. The CDR3 is 15 amino acids. V lost 6 bases to trimming and J lost 4 bases, with 18 bases between them.

This chain links TRBV7-9 with TRBJ2-1; D gene unclear. Per the germline V gene, CDR1 is SEHNR and CDR2 is FQNEAQ (reference sequence). Trimming removed 1 base from V and 0 bases from J, with 7 bases in between. The CDR3 has 15 amino acids. CDR3 in DNA: TGTGCCAGCAGCTTAGGACCTAGCTCCTACAATGAGCAGTTCTTC. Its translation is CASSLGPSSYNEQFF.

The chain has TRBV11-3 and TRBJ2-3; D gene uncertain. This CDR3 is 12 amino acids long. CDR1 and CDR2 from the germline V gene are SGHNT and YENEEA. Trimming stripped 3 bases from V and 5 bases from J, with 6 bases between. The CDR3 DNA reads TGTGCCAGCAGCTTGGGCCAAGATACGCAGTATTTT. Its translation is CASSLGQDTQYF.

V gene TRBV2 combines with J gene TRBJ2-1, with D tentatively TRBD2 (5 bases). The germline V gene has CDR1 SNHLY and CDR2 FYNNEI. The V gene lost 9 bases and the J gene lost 0 bases, with 12 bases spanning the gap. The CDR3 loop spans 14 amino acids. The CDR3 here is CARDSQSSYNEQFF. CDR3 nucleotides: TGTGCCAGGGACTCCCAGAGCTCCTACAATGAGCAGTTCTTC.